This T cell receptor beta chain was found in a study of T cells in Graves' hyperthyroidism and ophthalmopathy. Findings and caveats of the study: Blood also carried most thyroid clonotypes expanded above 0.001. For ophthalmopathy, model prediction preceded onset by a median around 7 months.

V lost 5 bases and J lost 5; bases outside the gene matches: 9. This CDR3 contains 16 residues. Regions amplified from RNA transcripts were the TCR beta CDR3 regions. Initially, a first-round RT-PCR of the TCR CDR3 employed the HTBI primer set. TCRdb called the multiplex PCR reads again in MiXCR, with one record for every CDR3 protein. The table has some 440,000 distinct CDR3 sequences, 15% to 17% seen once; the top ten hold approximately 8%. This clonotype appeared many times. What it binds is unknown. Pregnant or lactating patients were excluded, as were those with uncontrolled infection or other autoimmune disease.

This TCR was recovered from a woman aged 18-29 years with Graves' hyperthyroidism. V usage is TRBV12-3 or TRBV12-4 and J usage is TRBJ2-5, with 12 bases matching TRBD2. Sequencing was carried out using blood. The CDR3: CASSLTSGGSGETQYF. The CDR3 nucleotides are TGTGCCAGCAGTCTGACTAGCGGGGGCTCCGGGGAGACCCAGTACTTC.